This T cell receptor beta chain emerged from a study of T cell changes during pregnancy in multiple sclerosis. Trimming left V 0 bases short and J 0 bases short, with 8 bases between. Looked up from germline, CDR1 is MGHRA and CDR2 is YSYEKL. The CDR3 covers 15 residues. Clones were read by immunoSEQ multiplex PCR, and TCRdb kept only the in-frame ones, dropping some. The sample holds under 45,000 clones, approximately 90% seen once. The receptor's source is a female donor with multiple sclerosis, enrolled in a pregnancy study. The chain couples TRBV4-1 to TRBJ2-5; D unresolved. The sample here was CD8+ T cells from peripheral blood mononuclear cells, taken in the first trimester of pregnancy. Written as DNA, the CDR3 is TGCGCCAGCAGCCAAGATGAGGCAAACCAAGAGACCCAGTACTTC. Amino acid sequence: CASSQDEANQETQYF.